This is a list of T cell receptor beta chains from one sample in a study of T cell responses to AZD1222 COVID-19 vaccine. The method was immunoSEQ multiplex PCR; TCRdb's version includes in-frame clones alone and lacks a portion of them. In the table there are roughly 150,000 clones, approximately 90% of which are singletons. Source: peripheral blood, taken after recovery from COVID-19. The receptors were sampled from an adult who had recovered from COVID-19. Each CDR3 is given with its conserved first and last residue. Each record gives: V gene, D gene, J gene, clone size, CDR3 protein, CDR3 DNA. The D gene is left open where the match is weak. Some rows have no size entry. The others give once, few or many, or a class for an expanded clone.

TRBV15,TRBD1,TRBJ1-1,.,CATSRGTGKTFF,TGTGCCACCAGCCGGGGGACAGGGAAAACTTTCTTT
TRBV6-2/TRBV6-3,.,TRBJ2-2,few,CASSYYVGSNTGELFF,TGTGCCAGCAGTTACTACGTGGGTAGTAACACCGGGGAGCTGTTTTTT
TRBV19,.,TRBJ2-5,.,CASSIQGGVQETQYF,TGTGCCAGTAGTATCCAAGGGGGAGTCCAAGAGACCCAGTACTTC
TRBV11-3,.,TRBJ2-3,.,CASSLGSRQTDTQYF,TGTGCCAGCAGCTTAGGATCCCGACAAACAGATACGCAGTATTTT
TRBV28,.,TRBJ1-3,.,CASIGQFPSGNTIYF,TGTGCCAGTATCGGACAGTTTCCCTCTGGAAACACCATATATTTT
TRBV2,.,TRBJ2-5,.,CASSSGVQETQYF,TGTGCCAGCAGTTCTGGAGTACAAGAGACCCAGTACTTC
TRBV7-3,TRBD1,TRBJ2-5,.,CASSLNPWPGGSETQYF,TGTGCCAGCAGCTTAAACCCCTGGCCAGGGGGCTCAGAGACCCAGTACTTC
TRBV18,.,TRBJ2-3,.,CASSPPTDLRDTQYF,TGTGCCAGCTCACCACCGACGGACCTCCGGGATACGCAGTATTTT
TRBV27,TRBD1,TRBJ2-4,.,CASSWDRGLAKNIQYF,TGTGCCAGCAGTTGGGACAGGGGTCTAGCCAAAAACATTCAGTACTTC
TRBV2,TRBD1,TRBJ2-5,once,CASSQGDRVAWETQYF,TGTGCCAGCAGTCAAGGGGACAGGGTGGCTTGGGAGACCCAGTACTTC
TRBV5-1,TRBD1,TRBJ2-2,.,CASSTDRGQTGELFF,TGCGCCAGCAGCACGGACAGGGGGCAAACCGGGGAGCTGTTTTTT
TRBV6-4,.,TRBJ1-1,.,CASSAPGGRSFF,TGTGCCAGCAGTGCCCCGGGGGGTAGGTCTTTCTTT
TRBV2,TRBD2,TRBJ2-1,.,CASPLAGGTYNEQFF,TGTGCCAGCCCCCTAGCGGGGGGAACCTACAATGAGCAGTTCTTC
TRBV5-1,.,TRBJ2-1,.,CASSLEATLEQFF,TGCGCCAGCAGCTTGGAGGCTACCCTCGAGCAGTTCTTC
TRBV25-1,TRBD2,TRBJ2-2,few,CASRRTSGDGTGELFF,TGTGCCAGCAGGAGGACTAGCGGGGATGGAACCGGGGAGCTGTTTTTT
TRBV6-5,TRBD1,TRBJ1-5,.,CASSTGAVDQPQHF,TGTGCCAGCAGTACAGGGGCGGTCGATCAGCCCCAGCATTTT
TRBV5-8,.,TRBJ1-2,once,CASSPLEGMRGYTF,TGTGCCAGCAGCCCCTTGGAGGGGATGAGGGGCTACACCTTC
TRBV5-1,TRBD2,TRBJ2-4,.,CASSLEGLAVAKNIQYF,TGCGCCAGCAGCTTGGAGGGACTAGCGGTAGCCAAAAACATTCAGTACTTC
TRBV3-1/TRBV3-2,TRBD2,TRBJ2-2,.,CASSSGLAGGPHTGELFF,TGTGCCAGCAGCTCGGGACTAGCGGGAGGGCCGCACACCGGGGAGCTGTTTTTT
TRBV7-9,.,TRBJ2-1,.,CASSLDGAYNEQFF,TGTGCCAGCAGCTTAGACGGAGCCTACAATGAGCAGTTCTTC
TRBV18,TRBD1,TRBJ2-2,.,CASSPDRGTGELFF,TGTGCCAGCTCACCGGACAGGGGCACCGGGGAGCTGTTTTTT
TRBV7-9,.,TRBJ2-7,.,CASSLYPSQAYEQYF,TGTGCCAGCAGCTTATACCCGAGCCAGGCCTACGAGCAGTACTTC
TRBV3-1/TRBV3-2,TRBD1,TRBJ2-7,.,CASSQAGQGSHEQYF,TGTGCCAGCAGCCAAGCGGGACAGGGTTCCCACGAGCAGTACTTC
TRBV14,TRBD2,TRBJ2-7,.,CASSQDFGLAGERYF,TGTGCCAGCAGCCAAGATTTTGGACTAGCGGGGGAGCGGTACTTC
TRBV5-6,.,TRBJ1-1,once,CASSLAEAGYSNTEAFF,TGTGCCAGCAGCTTGGCCGAGGCAGGATATTCGAACACTGAAGCTTTCTTT
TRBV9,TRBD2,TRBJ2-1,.,CASSVNPSGMNEQFF,TGTGCCAGCAGCGTAAATCCTAGCGGGATGAATGAGCAGTTCTTC
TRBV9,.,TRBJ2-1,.,CASSERVEYNEQFF,TGTGCCAGCAGCGAGAGGGTAGAATACAATGAGCAGTTCTTC
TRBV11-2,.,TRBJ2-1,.,CASSLDVAGDFRDEQFF,TGTGCCAGCAGCTTAGATGTTGCAGGGGACTTTAGGGATGAGCAGTTCTTC
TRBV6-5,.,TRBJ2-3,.,CATLQGDSTDTQYF,TGTGCCACCCTCCAGGGAGATAGCACAGATACGCAGTATTTT
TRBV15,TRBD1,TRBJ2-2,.,CATSNLDRGRNTGELFF,TGTGCCACCAGCAACCTAGACAGGGGGAGGAACACCGGGGAGCTGTTTTTT